Listed below are T cell receptor beta chains from one sample, sequenced in a study of blood T cell repertoires in COVID-19. Profiling relied on immunoSEQ multiplex PCR, and the TCRdb table lists in-frame clones only, not all of them. The data hold about 260,000 clones, with 85% to 90% observed a single time. Sequencing was carried out using peripheral blood. These receptor sequences come from a woman in her thirties or forties with acute or convalescent COVID-19. CDR3s leave out the opening cysteine and the closing phenylalanine or tryptophan.

V gene: TRBV15
J gene: TRBJ1-1
CDR3 protein: ATSRDWGTNTEAF

V gene: TRBV10-1
J gene: TRBJ1-4
CDR3 protein: ASRPGEGEKLF

V gene: TRBV6-5
J gene: TRBJ1-6
CDR3 protein: ASSPQALRNSPLH

V gene: TRBV6-6
J gene: TRBJ1-1
CDR3 protein: ASRLGGTDTEAF

V gene: TRBV18
J gene: TRBJ1-1
CDR3 protein: ASSPPSILLNTEAF

V gene: TRBV7-7
J gene: TRBJ2-3
CDR3 protein: ASSLETGGGTDTQY

V gene: TRBV4-2
J gene: TRBJ1-2
CDR3 protein: ASSQAGGSRYGYT

V gene: TRBV11-2
J gene: TRBJ1-2
CDR3 protein: ASSTLRTADYGYT

V gene: TRBV24-1
J gene: TRBJ1-4
CDR3 protein: ATSGSGLTNEKLF

V gene: TRBV7-3
J gene: TRBJ1-6
CDR3 protein: ASSPNRNSPLH

V gene: TRBV4-1
J gene: TRBJ2-5
CDR3 protein: ASSQLPSAVETQY

V gene: TRBV15
J gene: TRBJ1-5
CDR3 protein: ATSREGRGSNQPQH

V gene: TRBV2
J gene: TRBJ1-6
CDR3 protein: ASSADSLHYNSPLH

V gene: TRBV29-1
J gene: TRBJ1-3
CDR3 protein: SVEGGTGNTIY

V gene: TRBV2
J gene: TRBJ1-5
CDR3 protein: ASRPRDIEPQH

V gene: TRBV4-2
J gene: TRBJ1-1
CDR3 protein: ASSQLGADTEAF

V gene: TRBV4-1
J gene: TRBJ1-6
CDR3 protein: ASSERTVTASPLH

V gene: TRBV10-2
J gene: TRBJ2-5
CDR3 protein: ASRGEETQY

V gene: TRBV2
J gene: TRBJ1-2
CDR3 protein: ASSEDSYGYT

V gene: TRBV11-2
J gene: TRBJ2-5
CDR3 protein: ASSPTGSGGGREGETQY

V gene: TRBV14
J gene: TRBJ1-4
CDR3 protein: ASSHPGSTNEKLF

V gene: TRBV19
J gene: TRBJ1-2
CDR3 protein: ASSGEGGYT

V gene: TRBV9
J gene: TRBJ1-1
CDR3 protein: ASSVAGQGIANTEAF

V gene: TRBV5-1
J gene: TRBJ2-1
CDR3 protein: ASSLRQGAYNEQF

V gene: TRBV5-1
J gene: TRBJ1-5
CDR3 protein: ASSFTGTENQPQH

V gene: TRBV10-1
J gene: TRBJ1-1
CDR3 protein: ASSESEGNTEAF

V gene: TRBV4-1
J gene: TRBJ2-1
CDR3 protein: ASSHFGQGNRF

V gene: TRBV5-1
J gene: TRBJ1-4
CDR3 protein: ASSTREATNEKLF

V gene: TRBV11-2
J gene: TRBJ1-2
CDR3 protein: ASSSQGEGGYT

V gene: TRBV27
J gene: TRBJ1-1
CDR3 protein: ASSSGGGTEAF

V gene: TRBV27
J gene: TRBJ1-3
CDR3 protein: ASRNLRSSGNTIY

V gene: TRBV30
J gene: TRBJ1-2
CDR3 protein: AWRRGTGLDNYGYT

V gene: TRBV24-1
J gene: TRBJ2-1
CDR3 protein: ATSHFLQGAGSNEQF

V gene: TRBV19
J gene: TRBJ2-2
CDR3 protein: ASNAGGRVTGELF

V gene: TRBV7-2
J gene: TRBJ1-4
CDR3 protein: ASSTGQGFGEKLF

V gene: TRBV9
J gene: TRBJ1-2
CDR3 protein: ASSANPGREAGYT